This T cell receptor (beta chain) was sequenced for a study of T cell responses to AZD1222 COVID-19 vaccine. Study-level findings and limits: CD4 TCRs linked to vaccination spanned spike, dominating at 160-218 and 743-854. Females outnumbered males among donors, who were mostly white British; clonal diversity was possibly underestimated. In all cases, repertoires were sampled only after the peak T cell response.

There are 19 residues in the CDR3. Germline-derived CDR1 and CDR2 are SGHRS and YFSETQ. V was clipped by 4 bases and J by 0 bases, with 22 bases between them. Sequencing used immunoSEQ multiplex PCR; TCRdb keeps in-frame clones, though not all of them. In the table there are roughly 120,000 clones, roughly 90% of which are singletons. This clone was recorded once. Antigen unknown. The origin of this receptor is an adult in good health. The specimen comprised peripheral blood, sampled on day 0 of AZD1222 vaccination. This chain uses TRBV5-1 with TRBJ2-2; possibly TRBD2 for D (6 bases). The CDR3 DNA is TGCGCCAGCAGCCGCTGGGGAACTAGCAGTGCCTCGAACACCGGGGAGCTGTTTTTT. It codes for CASSRWGTSSASNTGELFF.